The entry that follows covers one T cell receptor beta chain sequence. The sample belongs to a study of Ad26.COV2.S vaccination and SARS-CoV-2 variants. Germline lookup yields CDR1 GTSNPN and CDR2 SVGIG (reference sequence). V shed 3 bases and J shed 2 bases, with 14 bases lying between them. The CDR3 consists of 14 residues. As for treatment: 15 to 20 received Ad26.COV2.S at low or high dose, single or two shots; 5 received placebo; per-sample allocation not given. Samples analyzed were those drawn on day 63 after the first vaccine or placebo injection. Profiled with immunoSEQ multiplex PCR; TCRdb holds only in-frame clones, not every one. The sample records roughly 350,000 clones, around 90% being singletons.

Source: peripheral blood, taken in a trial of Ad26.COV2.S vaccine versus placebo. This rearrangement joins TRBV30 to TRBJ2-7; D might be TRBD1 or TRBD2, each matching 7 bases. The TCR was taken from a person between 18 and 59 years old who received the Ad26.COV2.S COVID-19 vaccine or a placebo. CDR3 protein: CAWRRQGGPYEQYF. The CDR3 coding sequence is TGTGCCTGGAGACGACAGGGAGGGCCCTACGAGCAGTACTTC. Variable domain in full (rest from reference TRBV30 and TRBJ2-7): SQTIHQWPATLVQPVGSPLSLECTVEGTSNPNLYWYRQAAGRGLQLLFYSVGIGQISSEVPQNLSASRPQDRQFILSSKKLLLSDSGFYLCAWRRQGGPYEQYFGPGTRLTVT.